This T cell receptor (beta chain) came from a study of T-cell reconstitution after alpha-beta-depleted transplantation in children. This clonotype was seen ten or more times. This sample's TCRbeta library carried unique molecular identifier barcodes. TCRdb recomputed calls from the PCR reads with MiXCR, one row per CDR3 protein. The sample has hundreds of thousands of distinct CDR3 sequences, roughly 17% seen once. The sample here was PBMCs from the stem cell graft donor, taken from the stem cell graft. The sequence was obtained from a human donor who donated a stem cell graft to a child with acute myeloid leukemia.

This chain's CDR3 is CSVEMLVDEQFF. The CDR3 DNA is TGCAGCGTTGAAATGCTCGTGGATGAGCAGTTCTTC. The genes are TRBV29-1 and TRBJ2-1; no clear D gene. Trimming took off 2 bases at V and 8 bases at J, with 10 bases between the two ends. The germline V gene encodes CDR1 SQVTM and CDR2 ANQGSEA. The CDR3 runs 12 residues.